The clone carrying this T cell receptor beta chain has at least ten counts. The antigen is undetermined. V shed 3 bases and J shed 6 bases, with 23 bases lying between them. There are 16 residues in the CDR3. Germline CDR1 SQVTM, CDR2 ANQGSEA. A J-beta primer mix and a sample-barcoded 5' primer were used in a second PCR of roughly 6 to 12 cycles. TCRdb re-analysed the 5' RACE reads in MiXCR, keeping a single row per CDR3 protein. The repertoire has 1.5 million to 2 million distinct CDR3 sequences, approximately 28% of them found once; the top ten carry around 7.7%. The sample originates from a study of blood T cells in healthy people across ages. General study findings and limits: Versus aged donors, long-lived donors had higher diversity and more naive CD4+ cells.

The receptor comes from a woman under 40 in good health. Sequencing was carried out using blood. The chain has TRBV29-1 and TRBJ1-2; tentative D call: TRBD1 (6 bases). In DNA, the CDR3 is TGCAGCGTTGAGGATGGGGTCAGGGGCGCTGCGAATGGCTACACCTTC. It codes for CSVEDGVRGAANGYTF.